The clone carrying this TCR beta chain came up a few times. The germline V and J ends were trimmed by 4 bases and 0 bases, with 4 bases remaining between them. The germline V gene encodes CDR1 LNHNV and CDR2 YYDKDF (reference sequence). This CDR3 comprises 14 residues. This record comes from a study of blood T cell repertoires in COVID-19. Looking at the study overall: Acute and convalescent COVID-19 samples came from the United States, Italy and Spain.

TCRdb's table, derived via immunoSEQ multiplex PCR, lists solely in-frame clones and lacks some. Counted here are tens of thousands of clones, 65% to 90% occurring once; the ten biggest clones make up just over 5.5%. The TCR was taken from a woman of 80 years or more with active or convalescent COVID-19. Sequenced sample: peripheral blood. This chain links TRBV15 with TRBJ1-6; no reliable D call. CDR3: CATSKSSYNSPLHF. Written as DNA, the CDR3 is TGTGCCACCAGCAAGAGCTCCTATAATTCACCCCTCCACTTT.